One sample yielded the 24 T cell receptor beta chains listed below, sequenced in a study of STAT5B mutations in CD4+ large granular lymphocyte leukemia. Clones were read by immunoSEQ multiplex PCR, and TCRdb kept only the in-frame ones, dropping some. The sample lists about 30,000 clones, about two thirds occurring once. Sequencing was performed on CD4+ T cells from blood buffy coats. The receptors here all came from a human donor in good health.

The V and J genes are TRBV30 and TRBJ1-4; no clear D gene. The CDR3 runs 12 residues. Germline assignment: CDR1 GTSNPN and CDR2 SVGIG (reference sequence). V lost 3 bases and J 5 bases, leaving 7 bases between the germline ends. The CDR3: CAWRGLNEKLFF. In nucleotides, the CDR3 is TGTGCCTGGAGGGGCCTCAATGAAAAACTGTTTTTT.

This clone was seen once. The chain recombines TRBV9 with TRBJ2-1; tentatively, D is TRBD1 (5 bases). The CDR3 extends over 13 amino acids. CDR1 and CDR2 from the germline V gene are SGDLS and YYNGEE. Trimming shortened V by 2 bases and J by 7 bases, and 10 bases separated the two germline ends. The CDR3 reads CASSVGPLNEQFF. CDR3 nucleotide sequence: TGTGCCAGCAGCGTGGGGCCTTTGAATGAGCAGTTCTTC.

The chain couples TRBV6-6 to TRBJ1-2; D is unclear. Germline V gene lookup returns CDR1 MNHNY and CDR2 SVGAGI (reference sequence). Trimming left V 5 bases short and J 5 bases short, with 18 bases between. This CDR3 has 15 residues. The CDR3 DNA reads TGTGCCAGCAGTCTCGGGGTACCTAATGTGTATGGCTACACCTTC. Protein sequence: CASSLGVPNVYGYTF.

The gene calls are TRBV9 and TRBJ2-1; the match to TRBD1 covers 7 bases. The V and J ends lost 0 bases and 7 bases, in that order; junction bases with no gene match: 10. This CDR3 has 16 amino acids. CDR1 is SGDLS and CDR2 is YYNGEE in the germline V gene. The CDR3 reads CASSVAPQGSKNEQFF. DNA for the CDR3: TGTGCCAGCAGCGTAGCGCCACAGGGGTCCAAGAATGAGCAGTTCTTC.

The V call is TRBV28, the J call TRBJ1-1; D possibly corresponds to TRBD1 (5 bases). The germline gives CDR1 MDHEN, CDR2 SYDVKM. With 5 bases removed from V and 0 bases from J, the gap between germline ends came to 16 bases. This CDR3 region has 16 residues. The DNA for the CDR3 is TGTGCCAGCAGTACCCTGGGGCAGGCTATGAACACTGAAGCTTTCTTT. It encodes CASSTLGQAMNTEAFF.

V and J are TRBV7-9 and TRBJ2-5, with D hard to call. Germline V CDR1 and CDR2: SEHNR, FQNEAQ (reference sequence). The CDR3 contains 14 residues. V was pared by 5 bases and J by 5 bases, with 15 bases between. CDR3 DNA: TGTGCCAGCAGCCGTCCAGGCCGAGCGGAGACCCAGTACTTC. Protein product: CASSRPGRAETQYF.

The gene calls are TRBV30 and TRBJ2-5; the D gene is possibly TRBD2 (6 bases). Per germline, CDR1 GTSNPN and CDR2 SVGIG (reference sequence). Trimming removed 3 bases at V and 3 bases at J, with 11 bases between. This CDR3 is built from 13 residues. The CDR3 reads CAWSPPGEETQYF. The CDR3 bases are TGTGCCTGGAGCCCTCCGGGGGAAGAGACCCAGTACTTC.

This chain links TRBV2 with TRBJ2-2, with 7 bases that match TRBD1. The CDR3 loop spans 16 amino acids. V shed 6 bases, J shed 0 bases, and the junction held 7 bases outside the gene matches. The germline V gene encodes CDR1 SNHLY and CDR2 FYNNEI. CDR3 residues: CASSLQGPANTGELFF. CDR3 nucleotides: TGTGCCAGCAGCCTACAGGGGCCTGCGAACACCGGGGAGCTGTTTTTT.

This chain links TRBV7-2 with TRBJ1-4, with D unclear. This CDR3 is 16 amino acids long. V dropped 0 bases and J dropped 11 bases, with 19 bases sitting between them. CDR1 is SGHTA, CDR2 FQGNSA, per germline. CDR3 DNA sequence: TGTGCCAGCAGCTTAGCAGGGAGCCCTGATAGAGTTAAACTGTTTTTT. Residues: CASSLAGSPDRVKLFF. Using reference TRBV7-2 and TRBJ1-4 for the parts outside the CDR3, the full variable domain is GAGVSQSPSNKVTEKGKDVELRCDPISGHTALYWYRQSLGQGLEFLIYFQGNSAPDKSGLPSDRFSAERTGGSVSTLTIQRTQQEDSAVYLCASSLAGSPDRVKLFFGSGTQLSVL.

This clone was observed a handful of times. The rearrangement links TRBV11-1 to TRBJ2-7; maybe TRBD2 (5 bases). Germline CDR1 reads SGHAT; CDR2 reads FQDESV (reference sequence). V shed 3 bases and J shed 12 bases, with 9 bases lying between them. This CDR3 has 10 amino acids. The CDR3 sequence: CASSFGMSYV. The CDR3 bases are TGTGCCAGCAGCTTCGGGATGTCGTACGTC.

The chain links TRBV5-1 to TRBJ2-1; D is unclear. The CDR3 loop spans 16 amino acids. Trimming left V 2 bases short and J 6 bases short, with 18 bases between. Germline-derived CDR1 and CDR2 are SGHRS and YFSETQ. The CDR3 spells CASSLGSDRWGNEQFF. The CDR3 DNA follows: TGCGCCAGCAGCTTAGGGTCCGACCGGTGGGGCAATGAGCAGTTCTTC.

V usage is TRBV4-3 and J usage is TRBJ2-4, with 9 bases identical to TRBD1. With 4 bases clipped from V and 3 bases from J, the junction kept 7 bases outside the gene matches. Germline V gene lookup returns CDR1 LGHNA and CDR2 YSLEER. CDR3 length: 16 residues. Here the CDR3 DNA reads TGCGCCAGCAGCCTGGGACAGGGCAGGGACAAAAACATTCAGTACTTC. Translated: CASSLGQGRDKNIQYF.

This chain uses TRBV5-6 with TRBJ2-6; a weak D match, TRBD2 (6 bases). Looked up from germline, CDR1 is SGHDT and CDR2 is YYEEEE. The CDR3 runs 16 residues. The V gene lost 0 bases and the J gene lost 4 bases, with 11 bases spanning the gap. CDR3 in DNA: TGTGCCAGCAGCTTGGCCGGAGGGTACGGGGCCAACGTCCTGACTTTC. It encodes CASSLAGGYGANVLTF.

This clone has a handful of counts. The chain uses TRBV29-1 and TRBJ1-1; D ambiguous. Trimming cost V 3 bases and J 1 base, with 9 bases left between them. The V gene's germline CDR1 is SQVTM and CDR2 ANQGSEA. The CDR3 runs to 13 residues. This chain's CDR3 is CSVERQQNTEAFF. The CDR3 bases are TGCAGCGTTGAGAGGCAGCAGAACACTGAAGCTTTCTTT.

The chain recombines TRBV15 with TRBJ2-3; 14 bases align to TRBD2. Germline V gene lookup returns CDR1 LNHNV and CDR2 YYDKDF (reference sequence). After removal of 3 bases from V and 8 bases from J, the junction contained 7 bases not matched to a gene. This CDR3 region has 16 residues. The DNA for the CDR3 is TGTGCCACCAGCAGGGGACTAGCGGGGGCCGAGAGTACGCAGTATTTT. Protein: CATSRGLAGAESTQYF.

The chain has TRBV7-2 and TRBJ1-2; 7 positions agree with TRBD1. From germline, CDR1 is SGHTA and CDR2 FQGNSA. This CDR3 spans 14 amino acids. The V and J ends lost 1 base and 8 bases, in that order; junction bases with no gene match: 7. The CDR3: CASSLVRQGGGYTF. DNA for the CDR3: TGTGCCAGCAGCTTAGTGAGACAGGGAGGGGGCTACACCTTC.

A few counts support this clone. The rearrangement joins TRBV30 to TRBJ1-1; D gene ambiguous. The V and J ends lost 4 bases and 1 base respectively, with 4 bases between them. CDR1 is GTSNPN, CDR2 SVGIG, per germline (reference sequence). This CDR3 is built from 11 residues. Written as DNA, the CDR3 is TGTGCCTGGACTACGAACACTGAAGCTTTCTTT. Its translation is CAWTTNTEAFF. The variable domain in full, with the rest retrieved from reference TRBV30 and TRBJ1-1, is SQTIHQWPATLVQPVGSPLSLECTVEGTSNPNLYWYRQAAGRGLQLLFYSVGIGQISSEVPQNLSASRPQDRQFILSSKKLLLSDSGFYLCAWTTNTEAFFGQGTRLTVV.

The rearrangement joins TRBV5-6 to TRBJ2-3; TRBD2 is a possible D gene (5 bases). CDR1 and CDR2 (germline): SGHDT, YYEEEE. The CDR3 runs to 15 residues. V shed 0 bases and J shed 5 bases, with 13 bases lying between them. CDR3 protein: CASSLAPSPQDTQYF. Written as DNA, the CDR3 is TGTGCCAGCAGCTTGGCACCTAGCCCACAAGATACGCAGTATTTT.

The chain couples TRBV7-3 to TRBJ2-5; 11 nucleotides align to TRBD2. Germline CDR1 is SGHTA and CDR2 is FQGTGA. The CDR3 sequence is 16 residues long. The V gene end was trimmed by 1 base and the J gene end by 1 base; junction bases not matched to a gene: 2. The CDR3 DNA reads TGTGCCAGCAGCTTAAATAGCGGGAGGGTCCAAGAGACCCAGTACTTC. This encodes CASSLNSGRVQETQYF.

The chain employs TRBV15 and TRBJ1-2; tentatively, D is TRBD1 (5 bases). The germline CDR1 and CDR2 sequences are LNHNV and YYDKDF (reference sequence). V lost 2 bases, J lost 5 bases, and 12 bases lay in between. This CDR3 region has 14 residues. The CDR3 DNA reads TGTGCCACCAGCAGACCGGGCCAGGGTTATGGCTACACCTTC. Translating it yields CATSRPGQGYGYTF.

CDR3 DNA: TGTGCCAGCATCCGGGTCTGGCATCAGCCCCAGCATTTT. Its protein product is CASIRVWHQPQHF. The chain recombines TRBV6-4 with TRBJ1-5, with no clear D. V shed 7 bases and J shed 5 bases, with 12 bases lying between them. Germline CDR1 is MRHNA and CDR2 is SNTAGT. This CDR3 has 13 amino acids.

The chain joins TRBV7-2 to TRBJ2-1, with 8 bases lining up with TRBD2. V lost 1 base and J lost 5; bases outside the gene matches: 1. This CDR3 region has 14 residues. Germline CDR1 is SGHTA and CDR2 is FQGNSA. The CDR3 bases are TGTGCCAGCAGCTTAGTTAGCGGGGACAATGAGCAGTTCTTC. It specifies CASSLVSGDNEQFF. The full variable domain, its missing parts supplied by reference TRBV7-2 and TRBJ2-1, is GAGVSQSPSNKVTEKGKDVELRCDPISGHTALYWYRQSLGQGLEFLIYFQGNSAPDKSGLPSDRFSAERTGGSVSTLTIQRTQQEDSAVYLCASSLVSGDNEQFFGPGTRLTVL.

This clone was observed a handful of times. V is TRBV27 and J is TRBJ2-7, with 9 bases lining up with TRBD2. Germline V lookup: CDR1 MNHEY, CDR2 SMNVEV (reference sequence). J lost 1 base, V lost 3 bases, and 7 bases had no gene match. The CDR3 contains 16 residues. The CDR3 DNA follows: TGTGCCAGCAGTTTTCTAGCGGGACCTCGATCCTACGAGCAGTACTTC. This translates into CASSFLAGPRSYEQYF.

V usage is TRBV11-2 and J usage is TRBJ1-3; D gene ambiguous. Germline CDR1 reads SGHAT; CDR2 reads FQNNGV. The CDR3 is 14 residues long. V dropped 1 base and J dropped 0 bases, with 4 bases sitting between them. The CDR3 nucleotides are TGTGCCAGCAGCTTAGGGCCCTCTGGAAACACCATATATTTT. Translating gives CASSLGPSGNTIYF.